A single sample gave rise to the 2 T cell receptor beta chains below, sequenced in a study of blood T cell repertoires in COVID-19 (dated by TCRdb to the early 2020s). The library relied on the immunoSEQ multiplex PCR assay. TCRdb retrieved this table from immuneACCESS and kept in-frame rearrangements only. Not all clones are present; in checked studies, unresolved V genes account for under half, and no reason is known for the remainder. The sample has around 100,000 clones on record, about 85% of them singletons. Under 4% of the sample comes from the top ten. Specimen: peripheral blood. These receptors came from a man between 50 and 59 years old in a cohort sampled during active COVID-19.

This clone showed up just a few times. The CDR3 DNA sequence: TGCGCCAGCAGCTTCGACAGCCCCACGGGGGAGCTGTTTTTT. This sequence encodes CASSFDSPTGELFF. The J gene is TRBJ2-2, the V gene TRBV5-1; D perhaps matches TRBD1 (5 bases). This CDR3 comprises 14 residues. The germline V gene encodes CDR1 SGHRS and CDR2 YFSETQ. Trimming took 2 bases from V and 8 from J, leaving 13 bases between them.

This clone appeared a few times. The rearrangement links TRBV4-2 to TRBJ2-1; D remains ambiguous. V was cut by 0 bases and J by 5 bases, with 11 bases left in between. The CDR3 sequence is 15 residues long. From germline, CDR1 is LGHNA and CDR2 YNFKEQ. The CDR3 region has the DNA TGTGCCAGCAGCCAAGAGTGGAGTCAGAACAATGAGCAGTTCTTC. Protein: CASSQEWSQNNEQFF.